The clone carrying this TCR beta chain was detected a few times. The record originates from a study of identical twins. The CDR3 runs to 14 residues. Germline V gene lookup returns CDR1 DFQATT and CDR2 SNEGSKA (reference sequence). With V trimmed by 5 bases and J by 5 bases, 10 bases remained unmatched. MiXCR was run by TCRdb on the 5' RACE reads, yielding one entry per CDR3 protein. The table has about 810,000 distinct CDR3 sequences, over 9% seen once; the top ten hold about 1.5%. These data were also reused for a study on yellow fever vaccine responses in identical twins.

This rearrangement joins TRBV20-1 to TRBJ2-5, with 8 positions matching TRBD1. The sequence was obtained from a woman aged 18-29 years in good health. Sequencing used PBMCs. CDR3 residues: CSAEQARGPETQYF. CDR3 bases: TGCAGTGCTGAACAGGCCAGGGGGCCGGAGACCCAGTACTTC.